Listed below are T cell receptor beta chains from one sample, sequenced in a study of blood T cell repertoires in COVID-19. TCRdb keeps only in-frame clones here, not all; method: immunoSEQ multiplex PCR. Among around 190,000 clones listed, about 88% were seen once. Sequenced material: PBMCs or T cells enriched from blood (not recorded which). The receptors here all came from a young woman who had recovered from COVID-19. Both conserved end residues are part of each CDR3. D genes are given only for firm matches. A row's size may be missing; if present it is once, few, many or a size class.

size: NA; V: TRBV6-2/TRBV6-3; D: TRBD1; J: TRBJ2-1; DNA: TGTGCCAGCAGCCCGGGACAGGCGACGTACAATGAGCAGTTCTTC; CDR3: CASSPGQATYNEQFF
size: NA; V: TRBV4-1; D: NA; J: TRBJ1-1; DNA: TGCGCCAGCAGCCAAGATTTAGGAGGAATTGAAGCTTTCTTT; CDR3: CASSQDLGGIEAFF
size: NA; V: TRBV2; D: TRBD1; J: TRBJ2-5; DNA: TGTGCCAGCAGTAGAGACAGGGGGGAGACCCAGTACTTC; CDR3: CASSRDRGETQYF
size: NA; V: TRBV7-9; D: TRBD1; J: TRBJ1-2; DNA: TGTGCCAGCAGCCGGGACAGTATGGGCTACACCTTC; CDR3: CASSRDSMGYTF
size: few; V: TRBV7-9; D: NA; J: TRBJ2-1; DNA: TGTGCCAGCAGCCTGGCGGTGTGGCGATTCGAAGATCTTTACAATGAGCAGTTCTTC; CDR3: CASSLAVWRFEDLYNEQFF
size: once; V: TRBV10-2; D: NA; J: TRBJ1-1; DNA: TGCGCCAGCAAATTCCTCTTTACTAGAACCCCCGGGCCTGAAGCTTTCTTT; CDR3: CASKFLFTRTPGPEAFF
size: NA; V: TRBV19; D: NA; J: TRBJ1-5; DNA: TGTGCCAGTACCCCGACACTCAATCAGCCCCAGCATTTT; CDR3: CASTPTLNQPQHF
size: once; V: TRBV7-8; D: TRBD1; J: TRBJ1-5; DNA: TGTGCCAGCAGCCTTACAGGGGCCAGTGGTTCCAATCAGCCCCAGCATTTT; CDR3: CASSLTGASGSNQPQHF
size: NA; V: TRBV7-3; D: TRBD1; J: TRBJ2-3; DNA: TGTGCCAGCACCCTAGCCGGACAGGGCACAGATACGCAGTATTTT; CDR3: CASTLAGQGTDTQYF
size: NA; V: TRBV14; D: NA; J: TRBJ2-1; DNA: TGTGCCAGCAGCCCAGAGGCGGTTAGCTCCTACAATGAGCAGTTCTTC; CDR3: CASSPEAVSSYNEQFF
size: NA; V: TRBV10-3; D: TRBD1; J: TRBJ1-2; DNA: TGTGCCATCAGTGATTTAGACAGGGCGTCTGGACGCCCCTACACCTTC; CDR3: CAISDLDRASGRPYTF
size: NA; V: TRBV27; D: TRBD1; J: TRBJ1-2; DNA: TGTGCCAGCAGTCTTACAGGGGGTTATGGCTACACCTTC; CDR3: CASSLTGGYGYTF
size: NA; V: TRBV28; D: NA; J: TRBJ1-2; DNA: TGTGCCAGCAGTTTTCCAGGGAGCTACACCTTC; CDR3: CASSFPGSYTF
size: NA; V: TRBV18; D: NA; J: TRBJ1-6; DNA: TGTGCCAGCTCACCGGCCCCAGGTGCGGGTTCACCCCTCCACTTT; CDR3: CASSPAPGAGSPLHF
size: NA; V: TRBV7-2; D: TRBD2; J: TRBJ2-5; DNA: TGTGCCAGCAGCTTTCGGACTAGCGGGGGGGAGACCCAGTACTTC; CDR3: CASSFRTSGGETQYF
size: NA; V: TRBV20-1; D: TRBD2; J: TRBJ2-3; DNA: TGCAGTGCTAGTCCTGGGGGGGGAGATACGCAGTATTTT; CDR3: CSASPGGGDTQYF
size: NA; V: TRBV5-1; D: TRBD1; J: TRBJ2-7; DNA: TGCGCCAGCAGCTTAAACAGGCTCGGGACAGGGCAATACGAGCAGTACTTC; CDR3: CASSLNRLGTGQYEQYF
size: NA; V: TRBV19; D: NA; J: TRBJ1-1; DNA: TGTGCCAGTAGGACAACTGACACGAACACTGAAGCTTTCTTT; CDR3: CASRTTDTNTEAFF
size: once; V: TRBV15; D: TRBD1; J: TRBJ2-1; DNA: TGTGCCACCAGCAGAGAAGGGACAGCTGAGCAGTTCTTC; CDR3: CATSREGTAEQFF
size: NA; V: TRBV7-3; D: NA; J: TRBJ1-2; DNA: TGTGCCAGCAGCTTAACGGACAGAGATGATGGCTACACCTTC; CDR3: CASSLTDRDDGYTF
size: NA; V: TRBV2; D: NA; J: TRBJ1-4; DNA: TGTGCCAGCAGTGAACGTGAAAAACTGTTTTTT; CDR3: CASSEREKLFF
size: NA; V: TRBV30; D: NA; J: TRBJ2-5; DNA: TGTGCCTGGAGCAGCCAAGAGACCCAGTACTTC; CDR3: CAWSSQETQYF
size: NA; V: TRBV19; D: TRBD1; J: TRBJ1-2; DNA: TGTGCCAGTAGTTTCCGGGACAGAGGTTATGGCTACACCTTC; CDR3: CASSFRDRGYGYTF
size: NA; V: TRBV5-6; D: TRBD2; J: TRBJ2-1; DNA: TGTGCCAGCAGCTTGTCTAGCGGGAGGGGACGAGGCTACAATGAGCAGTTCTTC; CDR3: CASSLSSGRGRGYNEQFF
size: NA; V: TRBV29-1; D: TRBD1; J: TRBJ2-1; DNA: TGCAGCTCGCGTGGGCCCGCGGGGACAGGGTATAATGAGCAGTTCTTC; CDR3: CSSRGPAGTGYNEQFF
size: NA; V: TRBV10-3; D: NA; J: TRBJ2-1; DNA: TGTGCCATCAGTGATGCCACCGGGGTCCGCTACAATGAGCAGTTCTTC; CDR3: CAISDATGVRYNEQFF
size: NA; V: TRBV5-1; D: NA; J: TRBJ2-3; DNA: TGCGCCAGCAGCTCCAACGGAGGCGGGACGTGGTTCCCAGATACGCAGTATTTT; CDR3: CASSSNGGGTWFPDTQYF
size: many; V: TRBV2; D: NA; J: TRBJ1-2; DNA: TGTGCCAGCAGTGAGGACAGAGCTAACTATGGCTACACCTTC; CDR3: CASSEDRANYGYTF
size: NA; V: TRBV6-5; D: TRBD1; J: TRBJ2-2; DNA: TGTGCCAGCAGTTTCACAGGGGAAGCCTGGGAGCTGTTTTTT; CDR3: CASSFTGEAWELFF
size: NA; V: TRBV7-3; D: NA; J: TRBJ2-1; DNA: TGTGCCAGCAGCTTAGCGAACGGGGATGAGCAGTTCTTC; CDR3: CASSLANGDEQFF
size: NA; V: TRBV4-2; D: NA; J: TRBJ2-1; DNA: TGTGCCAGCAGCCAAGATTGGGCGGGTTCCCCCAATGAGCAGTTCTTC; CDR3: CASSQDWAGSPNEQFF
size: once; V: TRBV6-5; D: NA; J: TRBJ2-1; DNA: TGTGCCAGCACCGCACAGGGTGAGCAGTTCTTC; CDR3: CASTAQGEQFF
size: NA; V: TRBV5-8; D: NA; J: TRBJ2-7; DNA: TGTGCCAGCACTGGACTCCTGACCTACGAGCAGTACTTC; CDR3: CASTGLLTYEQYF
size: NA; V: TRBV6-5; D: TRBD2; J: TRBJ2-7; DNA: TGTGCCAGCAGCTCTCAGCGGGGGGGCTACGAGCAGTACTTC; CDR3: CASSSQRGGYEQYF
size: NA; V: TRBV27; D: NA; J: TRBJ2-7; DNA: TGTGCCAGCAGTTTATGGGCCACCCCCTACGAGCAGTACTTC; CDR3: CASSLWATPYEQYF
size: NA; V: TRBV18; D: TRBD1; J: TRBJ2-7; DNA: TGTGCCAGCTCACCACCGGTGGTTCCGACAGGGGGGGGCGAGCAGTACTTC; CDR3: CASSPPVVPTGGGEQYF
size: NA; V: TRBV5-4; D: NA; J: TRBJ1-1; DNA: TGTGCCAGCAGCTTGCCGGGGAACACTGAAGCTTTCTTT; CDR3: CASSLPGNTEAFF
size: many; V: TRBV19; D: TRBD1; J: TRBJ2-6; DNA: TGTGCCAGTAGCAGACAGGGGACCTCTGGGGCCAACGTCCTGACTTTC; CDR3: CASSRQGTSGANVLTF
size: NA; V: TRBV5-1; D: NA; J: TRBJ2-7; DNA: TGCGCCAGCAGCTTTGGGGGCTTCTCCTACGAGCAGTACTTC; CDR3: CASSFGGFSYEQYF